Shown below are 27 T cell receptor beta chains from a single sample sequenced in a study of blood T cell repertoires in COVID-19. The protocol was immunoSEQ multiplex PCR, while the TCRdb copy is restricted to in-frame clones and leaves out a portion. The sample records 100,000 or so clones, roughly 84% being singletons. Sequencing was carried out using peripheral blood. These receptors all stem from a man in his 70s with active or convalescent COVID-19.

V and J are TRBV3-1 (or the pseudogene TRBV3-2) and TRBJ2-3, with 12 bases matching TRBD2. The CDR3 contains 16 residues. Germline values: CDR1 LGHDT, CDR2 YNNKEL (reference sequence). V was clipped by 5 bases and J by 5 bases; unmatched bases: 8. The CDR3 nucleotides read TGTGCCAGCAGCTTCACGACTAGCGGGGGAAGAGATACGCAGTATTTT. Its protein product is CASSFTTSGGRDTQYF.

The rearrangement uses TRBV29-1 and TRBJ1-2; weak D call: TRBD1 (6 bases). Germline V gene lookup returns CDR1 SQVTM and CDR2 ANQGSEA. The germline V and J ends were trimmed by 7 bases and 4 bases, with 13 bases remaining between them. The CDR3 is 12 residues long. The CDR3 nucleotides are TGCAGCGCCTTGACAGGTGGCTATGGCTACACCTTC. This translates into CSALTGGYGYTF.

V and J are TRBV24-1 and TRBJ2-2; 9 nucleotides match TRBD1. Germline V gives CDR1 KGHDR, CDR2 SFDVKD. J lost 5 bases, V lost 4 bases, and 7 bases had no gene match. CDR3 length: 16 amino acids. CDR3 residues: CATSEPGTGRTGELFF. DNA for the CDR3: TGTGCCACCAGTGAGCCCGGGACAGGGAGGACCGGGGAGCTGTTTTTT.

In the case of this clone: Other DNA variants within this sample encode the same CDR3. The chain has TRBV18 and TRBJ2-1, with 11 bases aligning to TRBD2. The V gene's germline CDR1 is KGHSH and CDR2 LQKENI. CDR3 length: 15 amino acids. Trimming removed 3 bases from V and 3 bases from J; junction bases left unmatched: 1. DNA for the CDR3: TGTGCCAGCTCACCCCTAGCGGGGGGCTACAATGAGCAGTTCTTC. Its translation is CASSPLAGGYNEQFF.

The chain couples TRBV6-5 to TRBJ1-2, with 10 bases that match TRBD1. The CDR3 is 14 amino acids. V shed 2 bases, J shed 7 bases, and the junction held 4 bases outside the gene matches. Germline V gene lookup returns CDR1 MNHEY and CDR2 SVGAGI. CDR3: CASSYTDRGLGYTF. The CDR3 DNA sequence: TGTGCCAGCAGTTACACCGACAGGGGGCTTGGCTACACCTTC.

The sample holds one count of this clone. This chain uses TRBV19 with TRBJ2-5; 8 bases are a match to TRBD1. The CDR3 is 16 residues long. J was trimmed by 3 bases and V by 1 base; bases with no gene match: 7. CDR1 is LNHDA, CDR2 SQIVND, per germline (reference sequence). CDR3 sequence: CASSIGGTGFEETQYF. CDR3 sequence (DNA): TGTGCCAGTAGTATAGGGGGGACAGGTTTCGAAGAGACCCAGTACTTC.

The chain combines TRBV5-1 with TRBJ2-2; D may be TRBD1 (6 bases). With 4 bases removed from V and 4 bases from J, the gap between germline ends came to 11 bases. From germline, CDR1 is SGHRS and CDR2 YFSETQ. The CDR3 spans 14 residues. CDR3 bases: TGCGCCAGCAGCGAGGGGGAGCGCACCGGGGAGCTGTTTTTT. Translated, it gives CASSEGERTGELFF. Full variable domain (remainder filled in from reference TRBV5-1 and TRBJ2-2): KAGVTQTPRYLIKTRGQQVTLSCSPISGHRSVSWYQQTPGQGLQFLFEYFSETQRNKGNFPGRFSGRQFSNSRSEMNVSTLELGDSALYLCASSEGERTGELFFGEGSRLTVL.

This clone was recorded once. This rearrangement joins TRBV7-9 to TRBJ1-2, with 8 bases aligning to TRBD1. The CDR3 is made up of 17 amino acids. The V segment lost 2 bases and the J segment 1 base; nucleotides outside the gene matches: 9. Germline V CDR1 and CDR2: SEHNR, FQNEAQ (reference sequence). The CDR3 bases are TGTGCCAGCAGCTTACTCCTTGGACAGGGAGGTAACTATGGCTACACCTTC. As protein: CASSLLLGQGGNYGYTF.

This chain uses TRBV7-9 with TRBJ2-3; a weak D match, TRBD2 (5 bases). Trimming left V 3 bases short and J 2 bases short, with 15 bases between. CDR1 SEHNR and CDR2 FQNEAQ come from the germline V gene (reference sequence). There are 16 residues in the CDR3. As DNA, the CDR3 is TGTGCCAGCAGCTTTCGGACTTCCTCCACCACAGATACGCAGTATTTT. Translating it yields CASSFRTSSTTDTQYF.

The chain has TRBV7-2 and TRBJ1-2, with D possibly matching TRBD1 (6 bases). Germline V gives CDR1 SGHTA, CDR2 FQGNSA. The ends were cut back, 1 base at V and 4 bases at J, with 16 bases in the middle. The CDR3 contains 16 residues. CDR3 sequence: CASSLGQQGIGYGYTF. In DNA, the CDR3 is TGTGCCAGCAGCTTAGGTCAACAGGGAATCGGCTATGGCTACACCTTC.

The V call is TRBV7-2, the J call TRBJ2-5; TRBD2 aligns across 11 bases. This CDR3 region has 17 residues. Per germline, CDR1 SGHTA and CDR2 FQGNSA. J was trimmed by 2 bases and V by 3 bases; bases with no gene match: 8. The CDR3 DNA follows: TGTGCCAGCAGCTTCCTGGGGACTAGCGGAAGACAAGAGACCCAGTACTTC. Translating it yields CASSFLGTSGRQETQYF.

A note on this clone: The germline gene is not matched at one end of the junction; a read error may be the cause. The chain is built from TRBV28 and TRBJ1-1; a weak D match, TRBD1 (6 bases). This CDR3 is built from 12 residues. CDR1 and CDR2 (germline): MDHEN, SYDVKM. The CDR3 DNA reads as TGTGCCAGCAGTTTACAGGACGGACAGTTGAACTTT. Its translation: CASSLQDGQLNF.

This chain uses TRBV14 with TRBJ1-1; tentative D call: TRBD1 (5 bases). V was pared by 4 bases and J by 1 base, with 7 bases between. CDR3 length equals 13 residues. Germline-derived CDR1 and CDR2 are SGHDN and FVKESK. The CDR3 bases are TGTGCCAGCAGCCTGGGGCAGAACACTGAAGCTTTCTTT. As protein: CASSLGQNTEAFF.

The chain joins TRBV28 to TRBJ2-1, with 8 bases that match TRBD2. Trimming took 1 base from V and 0 from J; bases not matched to a gene: 5. Germline-derived CDR1 and CDR2 are MDHEN and SYDVKM. The length of the CDR3 is 17 residues. The CDR3 sequence: CASSLYTSGSSYNEQFF. The CDR3, as DNA: TGTGCCAGCAGTTTATATACTAGCGGAAGCTCCTACAATGAGCAGTTCTTC.

The V and J genes are TRBV7-2 and TRBJ2-3; D is unclear. V shed 5 bases and J shed 5 bases, with 11 bases lying between them. The V gene's germline CDR1 is SGHTA and CDR2 FQGNSA. This CDR3 is 13 amino acids long. The CDR3: CASSPPGIDTQYF. DNA for the CDR3: TGTGCCAGCAGCCCCCCAGGTATAGATACGCAGTATTTT.

The chain joins TRBV19 to TRBJ2-7, with a possible D match to TRBD1 (7 bases). The CDR3 totals 13 residues. CDR1 and CDR2 (germline): LNHDA, SQIVND (reference sequence). Deletions cut 4 bases from V and 3 bases from J, with 10 bases between. As DNA, the CDR3 is TGTGCCAGTAGTAACAGGGGAGGCTACGAGCAGTACTTC. It is translated as CASSNRGGYEQYF.

The CDR3 sequence is CASKQGGNYGYTF. The DNA of the CDR3 is TGTGCCAGCAAGCAGGGTGGTAACTATGGCTACACCTTC. This sequence joins TRBV28 and TRBJ1-2; tentatively, D is TRBD1 (5 bases). The germline V and J ends were trimmed by 7 bases and 1 base, with 10 bases remaining between them. The CDR3 sequence is 13 residues long. Germline V gives CDR1 MDHEN, CDR2 SYDVKM.

Remarks on this clone: In the same sample, other DNA sequences code for this CDR3. The V gene is TRBV12-3 or TRBV12-4, the J gene TRBJ1-1, with D perhaps matching TRBD1 (5 bases). Trimming removed 3 bases at V and 4 bases at J, with 9 bases between. This CDR3 is 13 amino acids long. DNA of the CDR3: TGTGCCAGCAGTTTTCAGGGATCCACTGAAGCTTTCTTT. It is translated as CASSFQGSTEAFF.

This sequence joins TRBV3-1 (or the pseudogene TRBV3-2) and TRBJ1-2, with TRBD1 as a possible D gene (5 bases). Germline V lookup: CDR1 LGHDT, CDR2 YNNKEL (reference sequence). The CDR3 has 13 amino acids. V lost 6 bases, J lost 1 base, and 9 bases lay in between. The DNA for the CDR3 is TGTGCCAGCAGTCACCAGGGTAACTATGGCTACACCTTC. This translates into CASSHQGNYGYTF.

The chain joins TRBV18 to TRBJ2-1; 7 bases align to TRBD1. The CDR3 spans 14 residues. Trimming at V came to 2 bases and at J to 8 bases, leaving 6 bases not matched to a gene. From germline, CDR1 is KGHSH and CDR2 LQKENI. The CDR3 reads CASSPRGLLDEQFF. The CDR3 coding sequence is TGTGCCAGCTCACCAAGGGGGCTGTTAGATGAGCAGTTCTTC.

J is TRBJ1-3 and V is TRBV6-6; D gene uncertain. Trimming shortened V by 0 bases and J by 4 bases, and 7 bases separated the two germline ends. Looked up from germline, CDR1 is MNHNY and CDR2 is SVGAGI (reference sequence). This CDR3 is 14 amino acids long. DNA of the CDR3: TGTGCCAGCAGTTACTCGGGAGGCGGAAACACCATATATTTT. This encodes CASSYSGGGNTIYF.

The chain carries TRBV27 and TRBJ2-5, with 8 bases that match TRBD2. The CDR3 runs to 14 residues. J lost 5 bases, V lost 3 bases, and 5 bases had no gene match. Germline V CDR1 and CDR2: MNHEY, SMNVEV (reference sequence). The CDR3 DNA is TGTGCCAGCAGTTTCCGGGGGGGCCGGGAGACCCAGTACTTC. Translation: CASSFRGGRETQYF.

V and J are TRBV27 and TRBJ2-1, with TRBD1 identical over 8 bases. Germline assignment: CDR1 MNHEY and CDR2 SMNVEV (reference sequence). V shed 3 bases, J shed 4 bases, and the junction held 5 bases outside the gene matches. There are 15 residues in the CDR3. DNA of the CDR3: TGTGCCAGCAGTTTCTCAGGGGGCTCATACAATGAGCAGTTCTTC. Translation gives CASSFSGGSYNEQFF.

The chain couples TRBV7-8 to TRBJ2-7; D ambiguous. The length of the CDR3 is 12 residues. Trimming cost V 5 bases and J 7 bases, with 12 bases left between them. Germline assignment: CDR1 SGHVS and CDR2 FQNEAQ. The CDR3 sequence is CASSPSLWEQYF. CDR3 DNA sequence: TGTGCCAGCAGCCCTTCACTATGGGAGCAGTACTTC. Full variable domain (rest looked up from reference TRBV7-8 and TRBJ2-7): GAGVSQSPRYKVAKRGQDVALRCDPISGHVSLFWYQQALGQGPEFLTYFQNEAQLDKSGLPSDRFFAERPEGSVSTLKIQRTQQEDSAVYLCASSPSLWEQYFGPGTRLTVT.

The rearrangement links TRBV6-6 to TRBJ1-2; no reliable D call. This CDR3 spans 11 amino acids. V gave up 9 bases and J gave up 5 bases, with 10 bases separating them. Germline V CDR1 and CDR2: MNHNY, SVGAGI (reference sequence). CDR3 sequence (DNA): TGTGCCAGTAGGAGTCGGTATGGCTACACCTTC. This encodes CASRSRYGYTF.

The V call is TRBV18, the J call TRBJ1-2, with 8 bases lining up with TRBD1. Unmatched junction bases numbered 6, after V lost 5 bases and J lost 4 bases. Germline V CDR1 and CDR2: KGHSH, LQKENI. The CDR3 sequence is 14 residues long. CDR3: CASSKEDRGYGYTF. The CDR3 DNA is TGTGCCAGCTCAAAAGAAGACAGGGGCTATGGCTACACCTTC.

The rearrangement joins TRBV19 to TRBJ2-5, with D unresolved. This CDR3 spans 14 amino acids. CDR1 LNHDA and CDR2 SQIVND come from the germline V gene (reference sequence). With 5 bases removed from V and 0 bases from J, the gap between germline ends came to 10 bases. The CDR3 DNA reads TGTGCCAGTAGTCCAGGCCCGTACCAAGAGACCCAGTACTTC. It is translated as CASSPGPYQETQYF.